Shown below are 9 T cell receptor beta chains from a single sample sequenced in a study of shared clonotypes between healthy human individuals. The table came from immunoSEQ multiplex PCR; TCRdb's copy has only in-frame clones and leaves some out. The sample contains around 2.5 million clones, 90% to 95% of which appear only once. Sequencing used naive CD4+ T cells from PBMCs. Subset described: CD45RA+ positively selected. These receptor sequences come from a man between 18 and 35 years old in good health. Some clones in this sample may be carry-over from other donors' samples.

The chain recombines TRBV18 with TRBJ2-7; 10 nucleotides line up with TRBD1. The germline V gene has CDR1 KGHSH and CDR2 LQKENI. V shed 3 bases, J shed 5 bases, and the junction held 7 bases outside the gene matches. The CDR3 has 15 amino acids. The CDR3, as DNA: TGTGCCAGCTCACCCCCGACCGGACAGGGGGACGAGCAGTACTTC. Protein: CASSPPTGQGDEQYF.

This chain uses TRBV28 with TRBJ2-5; 7 nucleotides line up with TRBD2. This CDR3 region has 16 residues. Germline trimming cut 5 bases from V and 0 bases from J; bases unmatched to any gene: 9. From germline, CDR1 is MDHEN and CDR2 SYDVKM. Written as DNA, the CDR3 is TGTGCCAGCAGTCCCCTGACAGCGGGGTACCAAGAGACCCAGTACTTC. This codes for CASSPLTAGYQETQYF.

This chain links TRBV11-3 with TRBJ2-2; the D gene is possibly TRBD1 (5 bases). The CDR3 has 19 residues. Germline V gene data show CDR1 as SGHNT and CDR2 as YENEEA. V lost 0 bases, J lost 2 bases, and 19 bases lay in between. The CDR3 reads CASSLDLSAAGPNTGELFF. As DNA, the CDR3 is TGTGCCAGCAGCTTAGATCTCTCGGCGGCAGGGCCCAACACCGGGGAGCTGTTTTTT.

The chain joins TRBV11-2 to TRBJ2-3, with TRBD2 matching 12 bases. CDR1 is SGHAT and CDR2 is FQNNGV in the germline V gene. CDR3 length equals 15 residues. The V gene end was trimmed by 7 bases and the J gene end by 5 bases; junction bases not matched to a gene: 7. As DNA, the CDR3 is TGTGCCAGCACACCTAGCGGGAGGGCCTTAGATACGCAGTATTTT. Translation gives CASTPSGRALDTQYF.

The chain is built from TRBV4-1 and TRBJ2-7; 7 bases map to TRBD2. Unmatched junction bases numbered 9, after V lost 1 base and J lost 0 bases. The CDR3 contains 17 residues. Germline loops: CDR1 MGHRA, CDR2 YSYEKL. CDR3 DNA: TGCGCCAGCAGCCAAGGAGAATGGGACTACCTCTCCTACGAGCAGTACTTC. This codes for CASSQGEWDYLSYEQYF.

Regarding this clone: Other nucleotide sequences in the sample specify the same CDR3. The chain recombines TRBV9 with TRBJ2-7; D may be TRBD1 (5 bases). The CDR3 is 14 amino acids. V was trimmed by 0 bases and J by 6 bases, leaving 13 bases between them. CDR1 and CDR2 from the germline V gene are SGDLS and YYNGEE. The chain's CDR3 is CASSVAPRVSEQYF. The CDR3 DNA follows: TGTGCCAGCAGCGTAGCTCCCAGGGTTAGCGAGCAGTACTTC.

J is TRBJ1-2 and V is TRBV5-4; D unclear. The CDR3 loop spans 14 amino acids. Deletions cut 3 bases from V and 0 bases from J, with 9 bases between. Germline V gives CDR1 SGHNT, CDR2 YYREEE (reference sequence). CDR3 DNA sequence: TGTGCCAGCAGCTCGAAGCAATCTAACTATGGCTACACCTTC. As protein: CASSSKQSNYGYTF.

The V call is TRBV10-2, the J call TRBJ1-1; possible D gene TRBD1, 5 bases. The germline CDR1 and CDR2 sequences are WSHSY and SAAADI. The V and J ends lost 2 bases and 6 bases respectively, with 19 bases between them. The CDR3 is 16 amino acids. The CDR3 DNA follows: TGCGCCAGCAGTGAGCCTGGGGGGAGCGAGGTCCCTGAAGCTTTCTTT. Translated: CASSEPGGSEVPEAFF.

Regarding this clone: In the same sample, other DNA sequences code for this CDR3. V gene TRBV5-1 combines with J gene TRBJ2-7; D call uncertain. Germline V gives CDR1 SGHRS, CDR2 YFSETQ. The CDR3 covers 12 residues. Trimming removed 3 bases from V and 3 bases from J, with 7 bases in between. CDR3 sequence (DNA): TGCGCCAGCAGCTACGGCAGCTACGAGCAGTACTTC. It encodes CASSYGSYEQYF.